The 12 T cell receptor beta chains below come from one sample, sequenced in a study of T cell repertoires in cytomegalovirus infection. Antigens of these TCRs are unknown. Using its own MiXCR run on the reads, TCRdb lists one record per CDR3 protein. The table includes about 700,000 distinct CDR3 sequences, roughly a third detected once. Here the sequenced sample was cultured PBMCs, taken from culture after CMV antigen stimulation. The receptor set was obtained from a human donor in good health (CMV status not recorded). Some clones in this sample may be carry-over from other donors' samples.

The chain uses TRBV19 and TRBJ2-2, with TRBD1 matching 8 bases. The germline gives CDR1 LNHDA, CDR2 SQIVND (reference sequence). The CDR3 contains 17 residues. The V segment lost 3 bases and the J segment 4 bases; nucleotides outside the gene matches: 10. The CDR3 DNA reads as TGTGCCAGTAGTATCCCCCGCGGACAGGGAGGCACCGGGGAGCTGTTTTTT. It is translated as CASSIPRGQGGTGELFF.

The CDR3 spells CATKDRSKNIQYF. The CDR3 nucleotides read TGTGCCACCAAGGACCGGTCAAAAAACATTCAGTACTTC. V is TRBV28 and J is TRBJ2-4; D not certain. Trimming pared 10 bases from V and 4 bases from J, leaving 14 bases between. There are 13 residues in the CDR3. Germline lookup yields CDR1 MDHEN and CDR2 SYDVKM. Combining the CDR3 with reference TRBV28 and TRBJ2-4 gives the whole variable domain DVKVTQSSRYLVKRTGEKVFLECVQDMDHENMFWYRQDPGLGLRLIYFSYDVKMKEKGDIPEGYSVSREKKERFSLILESASTNQTSMYLCATKDRSKNIQYFGAGTRLSVL.

This rearrangement joins TRBV11-2 to TRBJ2-5; 9 bases map to TRBD2. V lost 4 bases to trimming and J lost 2 bases; unmatched junction nucleotides: 8. The CDR3 loop spans 16 amino acids. Per germline, CDR1 SGHAT and CDR2 FQNNGV. CDR3 loop: CASSSTRSGGQETQYF. In DNA, the CDR3 is TGTGCCAGCAGCTCAACTCGTAGCGGGGGACAAGAGACCCAGTACTTC.

This clonotype was counted ten times or more. The J gene is TRBJ2-1, the V gene TRBV7-2; D perhaps matches TRBD2 (6 bases). CDR1 is SGHTA and CDR2 is FQGNSA in the germline V gene. Trimming took off 2 bases at V and 9 bases at J, with 17 bases between the two ends. CDR3 length equals 15 residues. The CDR3 loop is CASSLPGVRSGEQFF. For the CDR3, the DNA is TGTGCCAGCAGCTTACCGGGAGTACGGAGCGGTGAGCAGTTCTTC. The entire variable domain, with the rest obtained from reference TRBV7-2 and TRBJ2-1, is as follows: GAGVSQSPSNKVTEKGKDVELRCDPISGHTALYWYRQSLGQGLEFLIYFQGNSAPDKSGLPSDRFSAERTGGSVSTLTIQRTQQEDSAVYLCASSLPGVRSGEQFFGPGTRLTVL.

The chain links TRBV7-8 to TRBJ1-5, with 7 bases aligning to TRBD1. The CDR3 totals 15 residues. Unmatched junction bases numbered 10, after V lost 4 bases and J lost 7 bases. Germline V gene sequence: CDR1 SGHVS, CDR2 FQNEAQ. The CDR3 region is CASSSLTGSPQPQHF. CDR3 coding DNA: TGTGCCAGCAGCTCATTGACAGGGAGTCCCCAGCCCCAGCATTTT.

The chain is built from TRBV9 and TRBJ2-2; 8 bases fit TRBD2. The trim removed 6 bases at V and 5 bases at J, leaving 9 bases unmatched. This CDR3 comprises 15 residues. The V gene's germline CDR1 is SGDLS and CDR2 YYNGEE. The CDR3 loop reads CASNPRGGGTGELFF. The DNA for the CDR3 is TGTGCCAGCAACCCACGGGGGGGAGGAACCGGGGAGCTGTTTTTT. Full variable domain (outside the CDR3, taken from reference TRBV9 and TRBJ2-2): DSGVTQTPKHLITATGQRVTLRCSPRSGDLSVYWYQQSLDQGLQFLIQYYNGEERAKGNILERFSAQQFPDLHSELNLSSLELGDSALYFCASNPRGGGTGELFFGEGSRLTVL.

This clonotype was observed a handful of times. The chain has TRBV28 and TRBJ1-5; 9 bases line up with TRBD1. V lost 6 bases and J lost 1; bases outside the gene matches: 7. The CDR3 covers 16 residues. In germline, CDR1 is MDHEN, CDR2 SYDVKM. The CDR3 protein is CASRSFGTGSNQPQHF. The CDR3 bases are TGTGCCAGCAGATCCTTCGGGACAGGGAGCAATCAGCCCCAGCATTTT. The entire variable domain, with the rest obtained from reference TRBV28 and TRBJ1-5, is as follows: DVKVTQSSRYLVKRTGEKVFLECVQDMDHENMFWYRQDPGLGLRLIYFSYDVKMKEKGDIPEGYSVSREKKERFSLILESASTNQTSMYLCASRSFGTGSNQPQHFGDGTRLSIL.

The chain combines TRBV20-1 with TRBJ2-6; D gene unclear. This CDR3 region has 15 residues. Trimming removed 0 bases at V and 1 base at J, with 7 bases between. Germline V gives CDR1 DFQATT, CDR2 SNEGSKA (reference sequence). The DNA for the CDR3 is TGCAGTGCTAGAGAATCTGTTTCTGGGGCCAACGTCCTGACTTTC. Its protein is CSARESVSGANVLTF.

This clonotype has more than one count but fewer than ten. The V gene is TRBV7-2, the J gene TRBJ2-3, with D tentatively TRBD1 or TRBD2 (5 bases each). Germline-derived CDR1 and CDR2 are SGHTA and FQGNSA. The CDR3 has 16 residues. V was shortened by 6 bases and J by 1 base, with 17 bases between the two germline ends. The CDR3 bases are TGTGCCAGCAGGATGGGGGTGGGTTTAGGCACAGATACGCAGTATTTT. It codes for CASRMGVGLGTDTQYF.

In its sample, this clonotype was seen a few times. The rearrangement links TRBV19 to TRBJ1-5; a possible D gene is TRBD1 (5 bases). From germline, CDR1 is LNHDA and CDR2 SQIVND (reference sequence). The V end lost 4 bases, the J end lost 7 bases, and 17 bases lay between the germline ends. The CDR3 consists of 15 residues. The CDR3 DNA follows: TGTGCCAGTAGTAGAGGAGGAGGGGTATCGCAGCCCCAGCATTTT. Encoded protein: CASSRGGGVSQPQHF. The full variable domain, completed using reference TRBV19 and TRBJ1-5, is DGGITQSPKYLFRKEGQNVTLSCEQNLNHDAMYWYRQDPGQGLRLIYYSQIVNDFQKGDIAEGYSVSREKKESFPLTVTSAQKNPTAFYLCASSRGGGVSQPQHFGDGTRLSIL.

This clonotype showed up just a few times. This rearrangement joins TRBV11-2 to TRBJ2-3; D not resolved. Germline V CDR1 and CDR2: SGHAT, FQNNGV. The CDR3 is 16 amino acids. Trimming cost V 5 bases and J 2 bases, with 17 bases left between them. The chain's CDR3 is CASSIMRGTYTDTQYF. DNA of the CDR3: TGTGCCAGCAGCATAATGCGCGGAACCTACACAGATACGCAGTATTTT.

The chain recombines TRBV28 with TRBJ1-2; D is unresolved. This CDR3 spans 14 amino acids. Trimming left V 7 bases short and J 0 bases short, with 12 bases between. Germline values: CDR1 MDHEN, CDR2 SYDVKM. The CDR3 bases are TGTGCCAGCAAGGACTCGAGGACTAACTATGGCTACACCTTC. Translating gives CASKDSRTNYGYTF.